The rows below give T cell receptor beta chains drawn from one sample of a study of blood T cell repertoires in COVID-19. Clones were sequenced by immunoSEQ multiplex PCR, and TCRdb holds only the in-frame ones, with some missing. The sample lists 200,000 to 250,000 clones, 88% seen once, with roughly 2.7% in the top ten. The sample was PBMCs or T cells enriched from blood (not recorded which). These receptors were obtained from a woman aged 30 to 39 who had recovered from COVID-19. CDR3s include the opening cysteine and the closing phenylalanine or tryptophan. Each record gives: clone size, V gene, J gene, D gene, CDR3 protein, CDR3 DNA. D genes are given only for firm matches. Size is stated for part of the rows, as once, few or many counts, or as a class when the clone is expanded.

size: few; V: TRBV7-9; J: TRBJ1-6; D: -; CDR3: CASSLQTGSPLHF; DNA: TGTGCCAGCAGCTTACAGACTGGTTCACCCCTCCACTTT
size: -; V: TRBV14; J: TRBJ1-1; D: TRBD1; CDR3: CASSFGTGEAFF; DNA: TGTGCCAGCAGCTTTGGGACAGGTGAAGCTTTCTTT
size: -; V: TRBV5-1; J: TRBJ2-5; D: -; CDR3: CASSPVDRREFETQYF; DNA: TGCGCCAGCAGCCCGGTAGACAGGAGAGAGTTCGAGACCCAGTACTTC
size: -; V: TRBV4-2; J: TRBJ2-3; D: -; CDR3: CASSQGGREPTDTQYF; DNA: TGTGCCAGCAGCCAAGGGGGGCGGGAGCCCACAGATACGCAGTATTTT
size: -; V: TRBV7-8; J: TRBJ1-2; D: TRBD1; CDR3: CASSAQGANYGYTF; DNA: TGTGCCAGCAGCGCGCAGGGGGCCAACTATGGCTACACCTTC
size: -; V: TRBV2; J: TRBJ1-1; D: -; CDR3: CASRIHRAANTEAFF; DNA: TGTGCCAGCCGTATACACAGGGCGGCGAACACTGAAGCTTTCTTT
size: -; V: TRBV19; J: TRBJ2-1; D: -; CDR3: CASSIEHLMRSNEQFF; DNA: TGTGCCAGTAGTATAGAACACTTAATGAGGTCCAATGAGCAGTTCTTC
size: -; V: TRBV7-9; J: TRBJ2-1; D: TRBD1; CDR3: CASSPGQGRNEQFF; DNA: TGTGCCAGCAGCCCGGGACAGGGGAGGAATGAGCAGTTCTTC
size: -; V: TRBV7-9; J: TRBJ2-7; D: TRBD1; CDR3: CASSLSVQGANEQYF; DNA: TGTGCCAGCAGCTTATCCGTACAGGGGGCGAACGAGCAGTACTTC
size: -; V: TRBV2; J: TRBJ1-2; D: -; CDR3: CASSENIYGYTF; DNA: TGTGCCAGCAGTGAAAACATTTATGGCTACACCTTC
size: -; V: TRBV5-1; J: TRBJ1-2; D: -; CDR3: CASSLGTNYGYTF; DNA: TGCGCCAGCAGCTTGGGTACTAACTATGGCTACACCTTC
size: -; V: TRBV1; J: TRBJ2-5; D: -; CDR3: CTSLHLAAIYQETQYF; DNA: TGCACCAGCCTTCACCTAGCGGCGATCTACCAAGAGACCCAGTACTTC
size: -; V: TRBV7-8; J: TRBJ2-3; D: TRBD2; CDR3: CASSPLAGYTTDTQYF; DNA: TGTGCCAGCAGCCCCCTAGCGGGGTACACCACAGATACGCAGTATTTT
size: -; V: TRBV7-2; J: TRBJ2-1; D: -; CDR3: CASSWRGDEQFF; DNA: TGTGCCAGCAGCTGGAGGGGAGACGAGCAGTTCTTC
size: -; V: TRBV7-2; J: TRBJ1-1; D: -; CDR3: CASSIQVSNTEAFF; DNA: TGTGCCAGCAGCATACAGGTATCGAACACTGAAGCTTTCTTT
size: -; V: TRBV7-9; J: TRBJ2-7; D: -; CDR3: CASSLIVYEQYF; DNA: TGTGCCAGCAGCTTAATCGTCTACGAGCAGTACTTC
size: -; V: TRBV9; J: TRBJ2-1; D: -; CDR3: CASSVRADSYNEQFF; DNA: TGTGCCAGCAGCGTACGAGCCGACAGTTACAATGAGCAGTTCTTC
size: -; V: TRBV5-6; J: TRBJ1-4; D: -; CDR3: CASSPFQGAREKLFF; DNA: TGTGCCAGCAGCCCCTTTCAGGGTGCTAGGGAAAAACTGTTTTTT
size: once; V: TRBV21-1; J: TRBJ2-1; D: -; CDR3: CASSKAPGYTYNEQFF; DNA: TGTGCCAGCAGCAAAGCGCCGGGGTATACCTACAATGAGCAGTTCTTC
size: few; V: TRBV7-6; J: TRBJ2-1; D: TRBD2; CDR3: CASSLALAGAVGNEQFF; DNA: TGTGCCAGCAGCTTAGCCTTAGCGGGGGCGGTGGGGAATGAGCAGTTCTTC
size: few; V: TRBV5-3; J: TRBJ1-2; D: -; CDR3: CARSRERKVYGYTF; DNA: TGTGCCAGAAGCCGGGAAAGAAAAGTCTATGGCTACACCTTC
size: -; V: TRBV29-1; J: TRBJ2-7; D: TRBD2; CDR3: CSAQRGSSYEQYF; DNA: TGCAGCGCCCAGCGGGGGTCCTCCTACGAGCAGTACTTC
size: -; V: TRBV7-2; J: TRBJ1-4; D: -; CDR3: CASSLGRGEKLFF; DNA: TGTGCCAGCAGCTTAGGCAGGGGAGAAAAACTGTTTTTT
size: -; V: TRBV9; J: TRBJ2-7; D: -; CDR3: CASSVDEEPYEQYF; DNA: TGTGCCAGCAGCGTAGATGAGGAGCCCTACGAGCAGTACTTC
size: -; V: TRBV25-1; J: TRBJ2-3; D: -; CDR3: CASESFGATDTQYF; DNA: TGTGCCAGTGAGAGTTTTGGGGCTACAGATACGCAGTATTTT
size: once; V: TRBV27; J: TRBJ1-2; D: TRBD1; CDR3: CASSLWGQWPSNYGYTF; DNA: TGTGCCAGCAGTTTATGGGGACAGTGGCCCTCTAACTATGGCTACACCTTC
size: -; V: TRBV6-5; J: TRBJ2-2; D: -; CDR3: CASSLTPDSTGELFF; DNA: TGTGCCAGCAGTTTAACACCGGACAGCACCGGGGAGCTGTTTTTT